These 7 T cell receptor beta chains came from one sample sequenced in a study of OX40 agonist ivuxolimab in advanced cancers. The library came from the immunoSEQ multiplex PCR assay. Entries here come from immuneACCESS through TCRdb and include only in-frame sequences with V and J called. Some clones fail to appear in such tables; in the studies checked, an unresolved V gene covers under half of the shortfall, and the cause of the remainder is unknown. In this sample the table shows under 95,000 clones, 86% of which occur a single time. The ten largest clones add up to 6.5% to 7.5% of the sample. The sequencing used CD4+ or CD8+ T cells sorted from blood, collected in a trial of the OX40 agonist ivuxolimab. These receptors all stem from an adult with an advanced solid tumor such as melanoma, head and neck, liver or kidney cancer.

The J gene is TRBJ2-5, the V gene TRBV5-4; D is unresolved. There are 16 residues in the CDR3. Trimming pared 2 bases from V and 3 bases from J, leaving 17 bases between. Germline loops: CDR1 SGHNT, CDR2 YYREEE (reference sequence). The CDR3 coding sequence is TGTGCCAGCAGCTTAAAATCCAACTCAGCGAAAGAGACCCAGTACTTC. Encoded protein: CASSLKSNSAKETQYF.

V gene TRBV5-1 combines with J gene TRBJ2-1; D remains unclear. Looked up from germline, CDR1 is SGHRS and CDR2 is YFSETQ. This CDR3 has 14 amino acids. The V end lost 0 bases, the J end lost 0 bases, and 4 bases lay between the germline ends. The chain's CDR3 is CASSLDSSYNEQFF. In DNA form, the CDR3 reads TGCGCCAGCAGCTTGGATAGCTCCTACAATGAGCAGTTCTTC.

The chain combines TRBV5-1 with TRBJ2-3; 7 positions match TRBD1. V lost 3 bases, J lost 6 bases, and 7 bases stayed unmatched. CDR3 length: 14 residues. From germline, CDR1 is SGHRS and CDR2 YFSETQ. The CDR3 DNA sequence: TGCGCCAGCAGCTGGGGGACAGTCCCGGATACGCAGTATTTT. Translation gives CASSWGTVPDTQYF.

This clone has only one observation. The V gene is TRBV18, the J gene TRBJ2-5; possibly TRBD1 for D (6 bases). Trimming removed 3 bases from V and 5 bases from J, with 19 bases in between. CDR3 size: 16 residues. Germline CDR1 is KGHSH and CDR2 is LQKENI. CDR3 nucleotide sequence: TGTGCCAGCTCACCCAAAACAGGGTCGTCCGGGGAGACCCAGTACTTC. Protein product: CASSPKTGSSGETQYF.

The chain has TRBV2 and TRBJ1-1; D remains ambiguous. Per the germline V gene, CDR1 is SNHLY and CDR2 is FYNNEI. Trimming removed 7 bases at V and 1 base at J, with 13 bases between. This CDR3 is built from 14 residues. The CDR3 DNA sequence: TGTGCCAGCACGAACCTCCGGGGGAACACTGAAGCTTTCTTT. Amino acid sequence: CASTNLRGNTEAFF.

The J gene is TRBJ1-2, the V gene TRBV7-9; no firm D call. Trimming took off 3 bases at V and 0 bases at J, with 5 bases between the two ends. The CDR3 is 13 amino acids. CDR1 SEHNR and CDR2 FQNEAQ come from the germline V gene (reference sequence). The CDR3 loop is CASSFGANYGYTF. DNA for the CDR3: TGTGCCAGCAGCTTCGGGGCTAACTATGGCTACACCTTC.

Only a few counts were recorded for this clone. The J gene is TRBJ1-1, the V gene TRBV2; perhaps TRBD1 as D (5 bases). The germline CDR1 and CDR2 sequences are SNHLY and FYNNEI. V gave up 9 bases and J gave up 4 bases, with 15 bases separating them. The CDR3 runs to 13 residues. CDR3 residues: CASGGDRGTEAFF. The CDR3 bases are TGTGCCAGTGGGGGGGATCGGGGCACTGAAGCTTTCTTT.